This T cell receptor beta chain came from a study of OX40 agonist ivuxolimab in advanced cancers. The CDR3 spans 14 residues. The V gene's germline CDR1 is GTSNPN and CDR2 SVGIG (reference sequence). V was pared by 0 bases and J by 8 bases, with 16 bases between. Clones were read by immunoSEQ multiplex PCR, and TCRdb kept only the in-frame ones, dropping some. The data contain 80,000 or so clones, 70% to 90% of them singletons. Sequencing was performed on CD4+ or CD8+ T cells sorted from blood, taken in a trial of the OX40 agonist ivuxolimab. This TCR derives from an adult with an advanced solid tumor such as melanoma, head and neck, liver or kidney cancer. The chain joins TRBV30 to TRBJ1-2, with no clear D. The CDR3 nucleotides are TGTGCCTGGAGTGTAAGTAGGGAAAAAGGCGGCTACACCTTC. Its protein is CAWSVSREKGGYTF.